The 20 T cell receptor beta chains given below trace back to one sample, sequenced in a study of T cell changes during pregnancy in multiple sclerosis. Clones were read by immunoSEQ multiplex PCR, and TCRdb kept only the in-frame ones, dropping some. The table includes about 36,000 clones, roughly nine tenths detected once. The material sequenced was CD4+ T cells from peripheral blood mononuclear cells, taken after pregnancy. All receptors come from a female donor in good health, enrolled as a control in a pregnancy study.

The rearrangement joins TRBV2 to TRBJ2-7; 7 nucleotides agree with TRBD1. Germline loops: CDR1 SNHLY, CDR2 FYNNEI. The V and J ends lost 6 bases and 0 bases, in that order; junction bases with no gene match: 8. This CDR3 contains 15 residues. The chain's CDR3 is CASRGQNEFSYEQYF. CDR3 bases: TGTGCCAGCAGGGGACAGAACGAATTCTCCTACGAGCAGTACTTC.

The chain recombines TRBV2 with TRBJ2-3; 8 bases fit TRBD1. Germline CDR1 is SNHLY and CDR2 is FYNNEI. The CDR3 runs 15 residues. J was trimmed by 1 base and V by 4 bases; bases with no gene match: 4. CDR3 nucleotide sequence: TGTGCCAGCAGTGTAGTGACAGGGGGCACAGATACGCAGTATTTT. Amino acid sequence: CASSVVTGGTDTQYF.

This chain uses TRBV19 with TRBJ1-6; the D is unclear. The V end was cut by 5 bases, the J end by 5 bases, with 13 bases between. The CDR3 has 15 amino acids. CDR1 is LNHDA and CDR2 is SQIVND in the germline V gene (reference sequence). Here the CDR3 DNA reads TGTGCCAGTAGTCCGACTACAGCGGATAATTCACCCCTCCACTTT. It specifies CASSPTTADNSPLHF.

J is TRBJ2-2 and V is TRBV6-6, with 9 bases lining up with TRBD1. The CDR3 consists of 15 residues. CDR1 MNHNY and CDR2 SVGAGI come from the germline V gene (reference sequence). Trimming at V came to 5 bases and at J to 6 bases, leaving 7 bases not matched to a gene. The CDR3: CASSGRDRVSGELFF. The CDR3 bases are TGTGCCAGCAGTGGACGGGACAGGGTCTCCGGGGAGCTGTTTTTT.

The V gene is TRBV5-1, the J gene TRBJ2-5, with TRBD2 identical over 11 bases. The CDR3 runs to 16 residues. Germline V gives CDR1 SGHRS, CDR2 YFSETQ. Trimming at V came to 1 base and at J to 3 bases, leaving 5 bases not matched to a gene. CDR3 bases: TGCGCCAGCAGCTTGATGGCTAGCGGGGGGAAAGAGACCCAGTACTTC. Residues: CASSLMASGGKETQYF.

The CDR3 sequence is CASRPLSGAYNEQFF. DNA of the CDR3: TGTGCCAGCAGGCCCCTGAGCGGGGCCTACAATGAGCAGTTCTTC. The chain uses TRBV6-5 and TRBJ2-1; the match to TRBD2 covers 7 bases. Germline trimming cut 6 bases from V and 2 bases from J; bases unmatched to any gene: 7. Germline V gene data show CDR1 as MNHEY and CDR2 as SVGAGI. CDR3 length: 15 amino acids.

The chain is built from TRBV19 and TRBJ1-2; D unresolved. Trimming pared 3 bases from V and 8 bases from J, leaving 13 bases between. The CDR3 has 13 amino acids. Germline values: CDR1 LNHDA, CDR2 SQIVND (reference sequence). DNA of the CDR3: TGTGCCAGTAGTATCGTCGGGTATGAAGGCTACACCTTC. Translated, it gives CASSIVGYEGYTF.

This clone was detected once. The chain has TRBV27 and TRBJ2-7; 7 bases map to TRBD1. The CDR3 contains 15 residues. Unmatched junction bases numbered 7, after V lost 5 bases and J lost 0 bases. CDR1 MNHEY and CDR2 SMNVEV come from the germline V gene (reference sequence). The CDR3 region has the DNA TGTGCCAGCAGTCTTGACAGGGACACCTCCTACGAGCAGTACTTC. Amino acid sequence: CASSLDRDTSYEQYF.

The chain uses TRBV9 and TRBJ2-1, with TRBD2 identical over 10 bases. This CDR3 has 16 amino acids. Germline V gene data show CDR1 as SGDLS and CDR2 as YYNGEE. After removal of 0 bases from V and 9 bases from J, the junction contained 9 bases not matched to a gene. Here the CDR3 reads CASSVVRASGRLEQFF. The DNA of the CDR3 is TGTGCCAGCAGCGTAGTAAGGGCTAGCGGGAGACTTGAGCAGTTCTTC.

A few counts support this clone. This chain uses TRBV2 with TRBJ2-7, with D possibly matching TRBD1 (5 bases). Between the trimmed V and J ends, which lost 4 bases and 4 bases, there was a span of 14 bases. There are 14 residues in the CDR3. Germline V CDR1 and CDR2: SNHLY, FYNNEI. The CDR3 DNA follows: TGTGCCAGCAGTGGATTTAGGGGCCCGTACGAGCAGTACTTC. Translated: CASSGFRGPYEQYF.

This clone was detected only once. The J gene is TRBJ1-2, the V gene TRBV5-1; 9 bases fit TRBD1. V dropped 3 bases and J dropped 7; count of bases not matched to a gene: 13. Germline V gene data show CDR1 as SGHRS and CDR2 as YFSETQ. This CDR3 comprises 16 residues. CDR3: CASSSPSGTGRFGYTF. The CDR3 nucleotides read TGCGCCAGCAGCTCCCCCTCCGGGACAGGGAGGTTTGGCTACACCTTC.

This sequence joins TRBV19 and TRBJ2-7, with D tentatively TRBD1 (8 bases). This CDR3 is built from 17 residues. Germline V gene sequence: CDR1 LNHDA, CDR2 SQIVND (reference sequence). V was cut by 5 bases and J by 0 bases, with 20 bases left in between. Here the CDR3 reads CASSAYRGGGPSYEQYF. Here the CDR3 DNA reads TGTGCCAGTAGTGCCTACAGGGGGGGAGGGCCCTCCTACGAGCAGTACTTC.

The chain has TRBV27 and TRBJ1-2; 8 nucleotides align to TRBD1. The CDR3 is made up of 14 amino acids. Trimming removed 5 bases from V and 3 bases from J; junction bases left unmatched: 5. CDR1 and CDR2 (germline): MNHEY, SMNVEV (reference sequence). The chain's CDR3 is CASSKDRGDYGYTF. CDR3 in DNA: TGTGCCAGCAGTAAAGACAGGGGTGACTATGGCTACACCTTC.

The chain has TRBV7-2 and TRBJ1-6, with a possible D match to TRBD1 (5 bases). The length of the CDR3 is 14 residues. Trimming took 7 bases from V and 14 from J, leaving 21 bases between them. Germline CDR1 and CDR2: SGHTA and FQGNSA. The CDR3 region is CASTQGSARESLHF. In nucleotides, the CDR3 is TGTGCCAGCACCCAGGGCTCGGCCAGGGAATCCCTCCACTTT.

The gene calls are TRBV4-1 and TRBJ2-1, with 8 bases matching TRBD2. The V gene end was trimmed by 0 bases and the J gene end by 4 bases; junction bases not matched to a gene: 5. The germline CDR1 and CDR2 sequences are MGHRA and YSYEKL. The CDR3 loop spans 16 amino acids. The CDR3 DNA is TGCGCCAGCAGCCAAGAACCCCCTAGCGGGTACAATGAGCAGTTCTTC. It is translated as CASSQEPPSGYNEQFF.

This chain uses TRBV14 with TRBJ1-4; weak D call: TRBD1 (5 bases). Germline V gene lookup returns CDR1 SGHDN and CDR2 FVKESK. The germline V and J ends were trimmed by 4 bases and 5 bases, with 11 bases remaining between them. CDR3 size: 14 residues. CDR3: CASSLRWGNEKLFF. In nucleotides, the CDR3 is TGTGCCAGCAGCCTCCGATGGGGCAATGAAAAACTGTTTTTT.

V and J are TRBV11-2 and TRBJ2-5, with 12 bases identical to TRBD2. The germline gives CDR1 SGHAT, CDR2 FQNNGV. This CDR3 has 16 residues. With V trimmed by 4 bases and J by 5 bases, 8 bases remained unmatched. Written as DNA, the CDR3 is TGTGCCAGCAGCTCGCCTAGCGGGGGGGCCTGGGAGACCCAGTACTTC. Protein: CASSSPSGGAWETQYF. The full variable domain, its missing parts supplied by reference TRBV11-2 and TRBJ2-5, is EAGVAQSPRYKIIEKRQSVAFWCNPISGHATLYWYQQILGQGPKLLIQFQNNGVVDDSQLPKDRFSAERLKGVDSTLKIQPAKLEDSAVYLCASSSPSGGAWETQYFGPGTRLLVL.

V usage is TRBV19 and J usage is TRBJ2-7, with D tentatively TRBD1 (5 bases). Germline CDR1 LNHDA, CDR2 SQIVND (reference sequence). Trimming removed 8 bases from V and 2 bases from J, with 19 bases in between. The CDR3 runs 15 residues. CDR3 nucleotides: TGTGCCAGTCCCCGCGGCGGACAAATCACCTACGAGCAGTACTTC. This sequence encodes CASPRGGQITYEQYF.

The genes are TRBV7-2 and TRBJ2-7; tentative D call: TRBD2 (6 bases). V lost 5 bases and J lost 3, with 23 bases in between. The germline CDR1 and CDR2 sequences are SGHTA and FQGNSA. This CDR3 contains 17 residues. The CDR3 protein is CASSPAGNGGGSYEQYF. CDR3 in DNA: TGTGCCAGCAGCCCAGCAGGTAACGGTGGGGGGAGCTACGAGCAGTACTTC.

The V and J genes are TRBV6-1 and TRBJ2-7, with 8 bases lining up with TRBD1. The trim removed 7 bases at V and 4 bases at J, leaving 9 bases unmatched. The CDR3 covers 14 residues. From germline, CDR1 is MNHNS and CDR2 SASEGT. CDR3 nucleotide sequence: TGTGCCAGCATAGCAGGGGGCGGGGAGTACGAGCAGTACTTC. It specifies CASIAGGGEYEQYF.